The T cell receptor beta chain under discussion was sequenced for a study of T-cell memory formation after mild COVID-19 (dated by TCRdb to the early 2020s). A note on the overall study: TCR sequence clusters from the two donors were found to be largely donor specific. Longitudinal TCRalpha and TCRbeta repertoire sequencing tracked T-cell clones expanding and contracting after mild COVID-19 in a couple of donors. Two young, previously healthy adult volunteers made up the cohort, one male and one female.

These reads were obtained on an Illumina NovaSeq 6000. TCRalpha and TCRbeta cDNA libraries were constructed by 5'RACE with constant-segment primers, with sample barcodes and unique molecular identifiers being introduced. Trizol reagent was used to extract RNA from every sample. Libraries were amplified in two PCR steps, with a second sample barcode and Illumina TruSeq adapters added in the second step. Sequencing of libraries was performed on an Illumina NovaSeq with 2 x 150 bp paired-end reads. As for how the authors treated the data: With migec v1.2.7, reads were demultiplexed and then collapsed into UMI-guided consensus sequences. Using mixcr v2.1.11, the UMI consensuses were aligned to TRA and TRB V and J templates and assembled into clonotypes. A clonotype was counted as expanded or contracted only when both edgeR and NoisET called the clonotype significant, with the noise models trained on biological replicates. For edgeR calls, the thresholds were a false discovery rate-adjusted p below 0.01 and a log2 fold-change of 1. As an exploratory analysis of dynamics, PCA with hierarchical clustering was applied to max-normalized trajectories of the 1000 most abundant clonotypes. Separately sequenced CD4+ and CD8+ repertoires were used to assign a CD4 or CD8 phenotype to each responding clone. TCRdb cleaned the public reads at Q25 with fastp, built clones with MiXCR and kept in-frame beta chains. Each entry merges the rows of one CDR3 protein and shows their most common DNA and genes. The V and J calls and clone size come from TCRdb's table, not from the authors' own analysis. The table for this sample lists 300,000 to 350,000 distinct CDR3 sequences; around 15% of them were counted only once. The ten largest clones take up 22% of the sample.

PBMCs were isolated by Ficoll-Paque density gradient centrifugation. This clonotype was counted a few times. Which antigen it targets is not known. No clone much larger than this one lies a single base away; base qualities are absent. Points the paper makes about the study in general: Clones that contracted from day 15 to 85 showed balanced CD4/CD8 phenotypes, whereas a second wave of clones that expanded from day 15 to 37 leaned towards CD4+. The study included only a couple of mild cases, and larger cohorts that include severe cases with pre-infection samples were judged to be necessary. The detection of some responding clones in pre-infection memory suggests that pre-existing cross-reactive memory T cells joined the SARS-CoV-2 response. SARS-CoV-2 specificity was not confirmed for the second-wave clones peaking on day 37. Contracting CD4+ clones appeared mostly in the CM and EM memory subsets, whereas CD8+ clones were enriched in EMRA.

The sequence came from a man aged 18 to 30 who had mild COVID-19 (a few samples of this study predate the infection). The sample titles of this study are shuffled in the database, so cell type and time point are left out; the donor was told from shared clones. Material for sequencing was PBMCs or a T cell subset sorted from them (not recorded which).

The DNA sequence is given as TGTGCCAGCAGTTCGGGGGACGGAAGGGACGAGCAGTACGTC. This yields the protein CASSSGDGRDEQYV. The chain links TRBV28 with TRBJ2-7; tentative D gene TRBD2, with 6 bases matching. The CDR3 has 14 amino acids, counting the end cysteine and valine. The CDR3 DNA has 42 bases and is translated from base 1. V is shortened by 4 bases, J by 5 bases, and the region joining them spans 15 bases. CDR1 and CDR2 are drawn from the germline V gene: MDHEN, SYDVKM.